This passage covers 9 T cell receptor beta chains from one sample sequenced in a study of regulatory T cells in long-lasting Graves disease (dated by TCRdb to 2020 to 2023). Library preparation used multiplex PCR. TCRdb records Illumina HiSeq 4000 as the sequencer. TCR beta libraries were built with iRepertoire HTBI primers and Arm-PCR amplification of CDR3 regions. TCRdb handled the public reads itself, with Q25 trimming in fastp and clone calling in MiXCR, and kept productive beta chains. Entries are consolidated by CDR3 protein sequence, retaining the most common genes and DNA. The sample includes some 370,000 distinct CDR3 sequences, with 20% to 25% observed a single time. Under 35% of the sample goes to the ten largest clones. This specimen's time point label, per the study, means: persistent/refractory GD, antithyroid drugs over 5 years with positive TRAb. For both TCR sequencing and RNA sequencing, RNA was extracted from PBMCs using TRIzol.

Sequencing was performed on peripheral blood mononuclear cells (PBMCs), taken when the disease was refractory, from a patient treated with antithyroid drugs. The receptors come from a middle-aged woman with Graves disease. Donor details come from another sample of the same person, matched by shared clones.

This chain joins TRBV3-1 and TRBJ1-2; D gene uncertain. The CDR3 sequence is 13 residues long. CDR1 is LGHDT, CDR2 YNNKEL, per germline (reference sequence). Between the trimmed V and J ends, which lost 0 bases and 7 bases, there was a span of 9 bases. The CDR3 bases are TGTGCCAGCAGCCAAGAAGGGAGCGCTGGCTACACCTTC. Amino acids: CASSQEGSAGYTF.

This clonotype was picked up a small number of times. This chain joins TRBV19 and TRBJ2-4; D remains unclear. The germline CDR1 and CDR2 sequences are LNHDA and SQIVND (reference sequence). CDR3 size: 16 residues. Trimming pared 5 bases from V and 1 base from J, leaving 15 bases between. The CDR3: CASSPRSVGAKNIQYF. The CDR3 nucleotides are TGTGCCAGTAGTCCACGCTCCGTTGGGGCCAAAAACATTCAGTACTTC.

This chain links TRBV10-3 with TRBJ2-7, with unresolved D. Germline loops: CDR1 ENHRY, CDR2 SYGVKD. There are 12 residues in the CDR3. V lost 5 bases and J lost 1, with 6 bases in between. The CDR3 DNA reads as TGTGCCATCAGTCTAACATCCTACGAGCAGTACTTC. Its translation: CAISLTSYEQYF.

This clonotype showed up many times. V is TRBV10-2 and J is TRBJ1-5; no definite D call. V was clipped by 6 bases and J by 4 bases, with 13 bases between them. Germline V gene sequence: CDR1 WSHSY, CDR2 SAAADI. CDR3 size: 14 residues. CDR3 DNA: TGCGCCAGCAGGGCGGGCCAGGTAAATCAGCCCCAGCATTTT. It codes for CASRAGQVNQPQHF.

The table lists this clonotype with many counts. The chain is built from TRBV7-2 and TRBJ1-2, with a possible D match to TRBD1 (5 bases). The CDR3 contains 17 residues. Germline values: CDR1 SGHTA, CDR2 FQGNSA. V was clipped by 1 base and J by 5 bases, with 20 bases between them. This chain's CDR3 is CASSLVFMAGRSYGYTF. The DNA of the CDR3 is TGTGCCAGCAGCTTAGTTTTTATGGCAGGGAGAAGTTATGGCTACACCTTC.

This clonotype was counted a few times. CDR3 loop: CASSLSGQGTEAFF. The CDR3 DNA sequence: TGTGCCAGCAGTTTGTCGGGACAGGGAACTGAAGCTTTCTTT. The chain links TRBV27 to TRBJ1-1, with 9 bases matching TRBD1. Germline values: CDR1 MNHEY, CDR2 SMNVEV (reference sequence). This CDR3 is built from 14 residues. V dropped 3 bases and J dropped 5; count of bases not matched to a gene: 4.

The J gene is TRBJ2-3, the V gene TRBV14; no firm D call. Trimming pared 1 base from V and 4 bases from J, leaving 3 bases between. From germline, CDR1 is SGHDN and CDR2 FVKESK. The CDR3 has 12 amino acids. The CDR3 here is CASSQVADTQYF. In DNA, the CDR3 is TGTGCCAGCAGCCAAGTGGCAGATACGCAGTATTTT.

J is TRBJ2-3 and V is TRBV2, with 10 bases aligning to TRBD2. The CDR3 has 14 amino acids. Germline CDR1 SNHLY, CDR2 FYNNEI. J lost 9 bases, V lost 8 bases, and 11 bases had no gene match. CDR3 bases: TGTGCCAGCCGAGTAGCGGGAGGCCTAAGAACGCAGTATTTT. It codes for CASRVAGGLRTQYF.

The rearrangement joins TRBV5-1 to TRBJ2-2; unclear D gene. This CDR3 has 14 residues. V lost 0 bases, J lost 6 bases, and 9 bases lay in between. The germline gives CDR1 SGHRS, CDR2 YFSETQ. This CDR3 is CASSLVLTAGELFF. The CDR3, as DNA: TGCGCCAGCAGCTTGGTTCTTACGGCCGGGGAGCTGTTTTTT.